This T cell receptor beta chain appears in the sequencing data of a study of cytomegalovirus exposure and HLA in healthy donors. Study in general: In an early release, HLA-typed donors contributed approximately 80 million unique TCR sequences. General study points: A later analysis reported that several of the most significant clusters appeared to be linked to common viral pathogens, among them Epstein-Barr virus. Further analysis, carried out later, found HLA-associated TCR beta chains more clonally expanded than equally common other chains.

For this clone: Its antigen is unknown.

The PCR contained 60 Vbeta and 13 Jbeta primers. Sequencing was performed with immunoSEQ multiplex PCR; in TCRdb, only in-frame clones are kept and a portion is missing. Among fewer than 200,000 clones listed, roughly 77% were seen once. This clonotype was obtained from a man in his forties in good health and CMV-seropositive. Sequenced: PBMCs.

The CDR3 loop is CASSQDPGLTSGELFF. The CDR3 DNA reads as TGCGCCAGCAGCCAAGATCCGGGACTAACATCCGGGGAGCTGTTTTTT. The V gene is TRBV4-1, the J gene TRBJ2-2; 7 bases agree with TRBD2. The germline gives CDR1 MGHRA, CDR2 YSYEKL. The CDR3 is 16 residues long. The V and J ends lost 0 bases and 6 bases, in that order; junction bases with no gene match: 7.